The rows below give T cell receptor beta chains drawn from one sample of a study of T cell changes during pregnancy in multiple sclerosis. Sequenced by immunoSEQ multiplex PCR; TCRdb stores in-frame clones only, minus some. The sample lists roughly 24,000 clones, roughly 84% occurring once. The material sequenced was CD8+ T cells from peripheral blood mononuclear cells, taken before pregnancy. The receptors originated from a female donor with multiple sclerosis, enrolled in a pregnancy study. Each CDR3 is given with its conserved first and last residue. The D gene is left open where the match is weak. The listing skips clone size in some rows; elsewhere it reads once, few, many or a size class.

clone_size j_call d_call v_call cdr3_nt cdr3_aa
- TRBJ2-3 - TRBV7-9 TGTGCCAGCAGCCGCCAGTTTCGCTTACAGGACCCTAGCACAGATACGCAGTATTTT CASSRQFRLQDPSTDTQYF
- TRBJ1-1 - TRBV13 TGTGCCAGCAGCTACGGGACTGAAGCTTTCTTT CASSYGTEAFF
- TRBJ2-1 - TRBV6-4 TGTGCCAGCAGTGATAACAGGGAAGCCTACAATGAGCAGTTCTTC CASSDNREAYNEQFF
- TRBJ2-3 TRBD2 TRBV5-4 TGTGCCAGCAGCTTGGCCCGACTAGCCCCGCAGTATTTT CASSLARLAPQYF
once TRBJ2-5 - TRBV2 TGTGCCACCTTCGTCTCCCAAGAGACCCAGTACTTC CATFVSQETQYF
- TRBJ2-3 TRBD2 TRBV28 TGTGCCAGCAGTCTCGGGAGGGTCGGGACAGATACGCAGTATTTT CASSLGRVGTDTQYF
- TRBJ2-1 TRBD2 TRBV14 TGTGCCAGCAGCCAAGAGGGGACTAGCGGCAAACCTCCCGACAATGAGCAGTTCTTC CASSQEGTSGKPPDNEQFF
- TRBJ2-1 TRBD2 TRBV30 TGTGCCTGGTGGGGCGGGACTACTACCAGGGAGCAGTTCTTC CAWWGGTTTREQFF
few TRBJ2-2 - TRBV5-1 TGCGCCAGCAGCTTTGTTAACAGCCTCACCGGGGAGCTGTTTTTT CASSFVNSLTGELFF
few TRBJ2-3 - TRBV9 TGTGCCAGCAGCGTAGCGCAGCGAACAGATACGCAGTATTTT CASSVAQRTDTQYF
- TRBJ2-1 TRBD2 TRBV10-3 TGTGCCATCAGTGAGGGACAGGGAGGACTAGCGGGGATACTATTCGAGCAGTTCTTC CAISEGQGGLAGILFEQFF
- TRBJ1-5 TRBD1 TRBV7-9 TGTGCCAGCAGCTTCGGGGACAGGGACAATCAGCCCCAGCATTTT CASSFGDRDNQPQHF
- TRBJ2-1 TRBD2 TRBV4-3 TGCGCCAGCAGCTCGAGGGGACTAGCGGTCAACAATGAGCAGTTCTTC CASSSRGLAVNNEQFF
once TRBJ1-1 TRBD1 TRBV18 TGTGCCAGCTCATTTACAGGGGGCGTCCTCATGAACACTGAAGCTTTCTTT CASSFTGGVLMNTEAFF
- TRBJ2-7 - TRBV11-2 TGTGCCAGCGGGTTCCCAGGGTGGCTGCACGAGCAGTACTTC CASGFPGWLHEQYF
- TRBJ2-7 - TRBV15 TGTGCCACCAGCAGAGATGAGAGGGAACTCTACGAGCAGTACTTC CATSRDERELYEQYF
- TRBJ1-2 - TRBV6-5 TGTGCCAGCAGTTACTCTTCAGGGTTCGGAAGCTACACCTTC CASSYSSGFGSYTF
- TRBJ2-3 - TRBV7-7 TGTGCCAGCAGCTTAGGGGGGGGCGGAGATACGCAGTATTTT CASSLGGGGDTQYF
- TRBJ1-2 TRBD1 TRBV29-1 TGCAGCGTGACTACAGGGGTTCGGTATGGCTACACCTTC CSVTTGVRYGYTF
- TRBJ1-2 - TRBV2 TGTGCCAGGCGACAGACCGATAACTATGGCTACACCTTC CARRQTDNYGYTF
few TRBJ2-2 TRBD2 TRBV6-4 TGTGCCAGCAGTCCCGGGACTAGCGGGAGGGCGAACACCGGGGAGCTGTTTTTT CASSPGTSGRANTGELFF
- TRBJ1-2 TRBD1 TRBV10-3 TGTGCCATCGGGGAAGGACAGGGGGAATTTGGCTACACCTTC CAIGEGQGEFGYTF
- TRBJ2-5 TRBD2 TRBV5-1 TGCGCCAGCAGCTCGTCGGGACTAGCGGGATCGGGGACCCAGTACTTC CASSSSGLAGSGTQYF
- TRBJ2-7 - TRBV19 TGTGCCAGTAGTGTGGGGGACTGGACCTACGAGCAGTACTTC CASSVGDWTYEQYF
few TRBJ1-2 - TRBV29-1 TGCAGCGTTGAAGAGGAAGGGGGAGGCTACACCTTC CSVEEEGGGYTF
few TRBJ1-5 - TRBV2 TGTGCCAGCAGTGGCCACCATGCGAGCAATCAGCCCCAGCATTTT CASSGHHASNQPQHF